Each of the 25 T cell receptor beta chains below was sequenced from the same sample in a study of T-cell memory formation after mild COVID-19. TCRdb independently ran MiXCR on the 5' RACE reads; one entry per CDR3 protein. The sample includes roughly 89,000 distinct CDR3 sequences, more than 13% of them seen just once. The sample taken for sequencing was PBMCs or a T cell subset sorted from them (not recorded which). The receptors here all came from a young man who had mild COVID-19 (a few samples of this study predate the infection). Cell type and time point are not known.

CDR3 in DNA: TGTGCCAGCAGCTTGGTGGGGCTAGCCCCCAGGGAGCAGTACTTC. Translation gives CASSLVGLAPREQYF. The chain links TRBV7-9 to TRBJ2-7; D assignment may be TRBD1 or TRBD2 (5 bases each). V was trimmed by 3 bases and J by 7 bases, leaving 19 bases between them. The CDR3 is 15 amino acids. Germline V gene sequence: CDR1 SEHNR, CDR2 FQNEAQ (reference sequence).

This clonotype turned up a few times. The CDR3 DNA sequence: TGTGCCAGCAACGCAGGGGAGGATGGGGCCAACGTCCTGACTTTC. This sequence encodes CASNAGEDGANVLTF. The rearrangement links TRBV6-5 to TRBJ2-6; D tentatively reads TRBD1 or TRBD2 (6 bases each). The CDR3 covers 15 residues. Germline values: CDR1 MNHEY, CDR2 SVGAGI. Between the trimmed V and J ends, which lost 7 bases and 3 bases, there was a span of 13 bases.

This clonotype was picked up a small number of times. V gene TRBV18 combines with J gene TRBJ2-7, with 7 bases lining up with TRBD1. V dropped 6 bases and J dropped 2; count of bases not matched to a gene: 10. The CDR3 is 15 residues long. Germline assignment: CDR1 KGHSH and CDR2 LQKENI. The CDR3: CASSETGRGPYEQYF. CDR3 sequence (DNA): TGTGCCAGCTCGGAGACAGGGAGAGGGCCCTACGAGCAGTACTTC.

Only a few counts were recorded for this clonotype. The chain recombines TRBV29-1 with TRBJ2-3; D possibly matches TRBD1 or TRBD2 (6 bases each). The length of the CDR3 is 14 residues. V lost 6 bases to trimming and J lost 0 bases, with 13 bases between them. Germline V gene lookup returns CDR1 SQVTM and CDR2 ANQGSEA. In DNA, the CDR3 is TGCAGCGTGGGGGCTAGCGACAGCACAGATACGCAGTATTTT. It encodes CSVGASDSTDTQYF.

This clonotype appeared a few times. The V gene is TRBV7-9, the J gene TRBJ2-2; D uncertain. This CDR3 spans 13 amino acids. The V gene's germline CDR1 is SEHNR and CDR2 FQNEAQ (reference sequence). V was cut by 8 bases and J by 8 bases, with 15 bases left in between. DNA for the CDR3: TGTGCCAGCTTTGGCAACCCGCCGGGGGAGCTGTTTTTT. This encodes CASFGNPPGELFF.

The chain is built from TRBV7-8 and TRBJ1-5; D is unresolved. The V end was cut by 1 base, the J end by 4 bases, with 8 bases between. CDR1 SGHVS and CDR2 FQNEAQ come from the germline V gene. The CDR3 length is 14 residues. The CDR3 nucleotides are TGTGCCAGCAGCTTAGACGGCCCTAATCAGCCCCAGCATTTT. As protein: CASSLDGPNQPQHF.

V is TRBV20-1 and J is TRBJ1-1, with 7 bases lining up with TRBD1. The CDR3 spans 17 residues. Looked up from germline, CDR1 is DFQATT and CDR2 is SNEGSKA (reference sequence). Losses at the gene ends were 3 bases for V and 0 bases for J; bases not matched to a gene: 13. As DNA, the CDR3 is TGCAGTGCTAGGCCCTCGAGGGGGCGTACGCTGAACACTGAAGCTTTCTTT. It encodes CSARPSRGRTLNTEAFF.

The J gene is TRBJ2-1, the V gene TRBV3-1; possibly TRBD2 for D (6 bases). V was trimmed by 0 bases and J by 8 bases, leaving 11 bases between them. The germline V gene has CDR1 LGHDT and CDR2 YNNKEL (reference sequence). This CDR3 is built from 14 residues. The CDR3 DNA is TGTGCCAGCAGCCAAGAGCGGGGCCCCCATGAGCAGTTCTTC. Encoded protein: CASSQERGPHEQFF.

The rearrangement links TRBV7-2 to TRBJ2-1; 13 nucleotides match TRBD2. From germline, CDR1 is SGHTA and CDR2 FQGNSA. CDR3 length equals 16 residues. V dropped 5 bases and J dropped 5; count of bases not matched to a gene: 6. The CDR3 region is CASSPRLAGGHNEQFF. The CDR3 nucleotides are TGTGCCAGCAGCCCCAGACTAGCGGGGGGCCACAATGAGCAGTTCTTC. Complete variable domain (other parts from reference TRBV7-2 and TRBJ2-1): GAGVSQSPSNKVTEKGKDVELRCDPISGHTALYWYRQSLGQGLEFLIYFQGNSAPDKSGLPSDRFSAERTGGSVSTLTIQRTQQEDSAVYLCASSPRLAGGHNEQFFGPGTRLTVL.

This clonotype was counted a single time. This chain joins TRBV5-6 and TRBJ1-5; D call uncertain. CDR3 length: 12 amino acids. In germline, CDR1 is SGHDT, CDR2 YYEEEE. Trimming cost V 3 bases and J 6 bases, with 7 bases left between them. The chain's CDR3 is CASSSGVQPQHF. Here the CDR3 DNA reads TGTGCCAGCAGCTCGGGCGTTCAGCCCCAGCATTTT.

The genes are TRBV5-1 and TRBJ2-1, with unresolved D. The CDR3 consists of 19 residues. Germline V gene data show CDR1 as SGHRS and CDR2 as YFSETQ. Deletions cut 4 bases from V and 0 bases from J, with 23 bases between. The CDR3 nucleotides read TGCGCCAGCAGCAGGATTTCTGGGGTCGGATTGAGCTCCTACAATGAGCAGTTCTTC. It codes for CASSRISGVGLSSYNEQFF.

This rearrangement joins TRBV18 to TRBJ2-5; D possibly matches TRBD1 or TRBD2 (5 bases each). The CDR3 totals 17 residues. V was cut by 3 bases and J by 4 bases, with 21 bases left in between. The germline CDR1 and CDR2 sequences are KGHSH and LQKENI. The CDR3 reads CASSPPRLLGTVETQYF. CDR3 DNA: TGTGCCAGCTCACCCCCCAGACTGCTAGGGACGGTAGAGACCCAGTACTTC.

This sequence joins TRBV20-1 and TRBJ2-5; 13 nucleotides line up with TRBD2. Germline V gene data show CDR1 as DFQATT and CDR2 as SNEGSKA (reference sequence). V trimming: 6 bases; J trimming: 5 bases; junction bases outside the gene matches: 15. The CDR3 loop spans 17 amino acids. In DNA form, the CDR3 reads TGCAGTGCCAGGGCCATCACTAGCGGGGGGGCGGGGGAGACCCAGTACTTC. Protein product: CSARAITSGGAGETQYF.

This chain joins TRBV29-1 and TRBJ2-5; 7 bases are shared with TRBD1. This CDR3 comprises 14 residues. CDR1 is SQVTM, CDR2 ANQGSEA, per germline. J lost 3 bases, V lost 4 bases, and 8 bases had no gene match. CDR3 in DNA: TGCAGCGTTGTCCCACCGACAGGGAAAGAGACCCAGTACTTC. It specifies CSVVPPTGKETQYF.

This clonotype was seen only a few times. The DNA for the CDR3 is TGTGCCAGCAGCCAAGAGGAGGGCGTCGCCACTGAAGCTTTCTTT. Residues: CASSQEEGVATEAFF. This chain uses TRBV4-2 with TRBJ1-1; D remains ambiguous. This CDR3 contains 15 residues. V dropped 0 bases and J dropped 4 bases, with 12 bases sitting between them. Germline V gene lookup returns CDR1 LGHNA and CDR2 YNFKEQ.

There are a few counts of this clonotype. The V and J genes are TRBV28 and TRBJ1-5; D is perhaps TRBD1 (6 bases). Germline V CDR1 and CDR2: MDHEN, SYDVKM. This CDR3 spans 17 amino acids. V gave up 2 bases and J gave up 3 bases, with 17 bases separating them. The CDR3 here is CASSLGRGKAANQPQHF. The CDR3 region has the DNA TGTGCCAGCAGTTTAGGCAGGGGTAAAGCTGCCAATCAGCCCCAGCATTTT.

This clonotype was counted only a few times. The CDR3 DNA is TGTGCCAGCAGCTTCGGGGTGGGGGACCCGCACGTC. Translated, it gives CASSFGVGDPHV. V and J are TRBV7-8 and TRBJ2-7; D possibly uses TRBD1 or TRBD2 (5 bases each). This CDR3 region has 12 residues. The germline CDR1 and CDR2 sequences are SGHVS and FQNEAQ.

J is TRBJ2-4 and V is TRBV5-5; no reliable D call. The CDR3 sequence is 16 residues long. Germline values: CDR1 SGHKS, CDR2 YYEKEE (reference sequence). V was shortened by 4 bases and J by 1 base, with 15 bases between the two germline ends. The CDR3 nucleotides are TGTGCCAGCAGCATGGACCAGTTGGTGGCCAAAAACATTCAGTACTTC. The encoded protein is CASSMDQLVAKNIQYF.

The chain carries TRBV6-2 or TRBV6-3 and TRBJ2-1; D remains unclear. Trimming shortened V by 5 bases and J by 2 bases, and 7 bases separated the two germline ends. Germline V gene data show CDR1 as MNHEY and CDR2 as SVGEGT. CDR3 length equals 13 residues. The CDR3 DNA reads TGTGCCAGCAGTGTTGCAGCCTACAATGAGCAGTTCTTC. Translation: CASSVAAYNEQFF.

This chain uses TRBV6-5 with TRBJ2-3; no clear D. CDR1 and CDR2 from the germline V gene are MNHEY and SVGAGI. The CDR3 covers 12 residues. The V end lost 6 bases, the J end lost 4 bases, and 8 bases lay between the germline ends. The CDR3 reads CASRALPDTQYF. CDR3 sequence (DNA): TGTGCCAGCAGGGCTCTGCCAGATACGCAGTATTTT.

This clonotype was detected many times. The CDR3 loop is CASSYEAGSSDTQYF. CDR3 nucleotides: TGTGCCAGCAGCTATGAAGCGGGGAGTAGCGATACGCAGTATTTT. This sequence joins TRBV7-2 and TRBJ2-3; 7 nucleotides line up with TRBD2. CDR3 length equals 15 residues. Trimming took 4 bases from V and 6 from J; bases not matched to a gene: 10. Germline V lookup: CDR1 SGHTA, CDR2 FQGNSA.

The V gene is TRBV12-3 or TRBV12-4, the J gene TRBJ1-1; possibly TRBD1 for D (5 bases). Trimming left V 6 bases short and J 4 bases short, with 9 bases between. There are 12 residues in the CDR3. The CDR3 DNA reads as TGTGCCAGCAGAAGCGGGGGCACTGAAGCTTTCTTT. Its protein product is CASRSGGTEAFF.

This clonotype turned up a few times. V and J are TRBV4-3 and TRBJ1-1; D gene uncertain. The CDR3 spans 16 residues. Germline CDR1 LGHNA, CDR2 YSLEER. The V end was cut by 0 bases, the J end by 1 base, with 12 bases between. The CDR3 reads CASSQEKTESNTEAFF. The CDR3 DNA is TGCGCCAGCAGCCAAGAAAAGACGGAGTCGAACACTGAAGCTTTCTTT.

The CDR3 sequence: CASSSGGFNEQFF. For the CDR3, the DNA is TGCGCCAGCTCTAGCGGGGGGTTCAATGAGCAGTTCTTC. The chain carries TRBV4-1 and TRBJ2-1; 11 bases match TRBD2. The V segment lost 8 bases and the J segment 6 bases; nucleotides outside the gene matches: 3. The germline V gene encodes CDR1 MGHRA and CDR2 YSYEKL. The CDR3 spans 13 residues.

This clonotype has just a few counts. The genes are TRBV11-2 and TRBJ1-2, with unresolved D. The V end was cut by 1 base, the J end by 3 bases, with 12 bases between. Germline-derived CDR1 and CDR2 are SGHAT and FQNNGV. The CDR3 has 15 residues. As DNA, the CDR3 is TGTGCCAGCAGCTTAGGGGCTAAGGCAGACTATGGCTACACCTTC. This translates into CASSLGAKADYGYTF.